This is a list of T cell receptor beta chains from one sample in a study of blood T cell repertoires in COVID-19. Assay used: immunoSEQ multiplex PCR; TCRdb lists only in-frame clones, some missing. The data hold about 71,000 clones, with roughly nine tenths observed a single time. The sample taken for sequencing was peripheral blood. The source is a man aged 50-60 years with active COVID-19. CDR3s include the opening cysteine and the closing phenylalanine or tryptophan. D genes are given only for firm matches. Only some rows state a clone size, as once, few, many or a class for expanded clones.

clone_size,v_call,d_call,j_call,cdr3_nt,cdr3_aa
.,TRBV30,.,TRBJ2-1,TGTGCCTGGACCGACCCTAGCTCCTACAATGAGCAGTTCTTC,CAWTDPSSYNEQFF
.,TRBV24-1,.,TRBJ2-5,TGTGCCACCAGTGATCGTAACCAAGAGACCCAGTACTTC,CATSDRNQETQYF
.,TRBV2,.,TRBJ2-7,TGTGCCAGCAGTGAATGGGGACTCTTCTACGAGCAGTACTTC,CASSEWGLFYEQYF
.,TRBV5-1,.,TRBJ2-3,TGCGCCAGCAGCCACGGGACGGGGGTATCTAGCACAGATACGCAGTATTTT,CASSHGTGVSSTDTQYF
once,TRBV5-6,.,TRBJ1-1,TGTGCCAGCAGCAGGGGCAGGAACACTGAAGCTTTCTTT,CASSRGRNTEAFF
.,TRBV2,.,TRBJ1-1,TGTGCCAGCAGGGACCTTAGCGTGAACACTGAAGCTTTCTTT,CASRDLSVNTEAFF
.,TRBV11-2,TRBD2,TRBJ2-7,TGTGCCAGCAGCTTCCCGGGACTAGCGGACGAGCAGTACTTC,CASSFPGLADEQYF
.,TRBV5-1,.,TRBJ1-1,TGCGCCAGCAGCTTGGCCCAGGGTGGGGCTTTCTTT,CASSLAQGGAFF
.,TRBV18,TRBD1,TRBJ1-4,TGTGCCAGCTCACCCTCAGGGGGCGTAGAAACTTCTGGAAAACTGTTTTTT,CASSPSGGVETSGKLFF
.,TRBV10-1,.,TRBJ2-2,TGCGCCAGCCCAAGTGGCACAACGAACACCGGGGAGCTGTTTTTT,CASPSGTTNTGELFF
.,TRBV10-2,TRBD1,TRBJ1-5,TGCGCCAGCAGTGCGACAGGGAGCAATCAGCCCCAGCATTTT,CASSATGSNQPQHF
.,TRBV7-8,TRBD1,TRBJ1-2,TGTGCCAGCAGCCTCACTCCGGGACAGGGGGCAGATGGCTACACCTTC,CASSLTPGQGADGYTF
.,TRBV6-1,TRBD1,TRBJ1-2,TGTGCCAGCAGTGAAGCCGAAAGGACAGGGCGAAACTATGGCTACACCTTC,CASSEAERTGRNYGYTF
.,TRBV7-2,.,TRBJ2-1,TGTGCCAGCAGCTTAGACGGAGGGGGCTGGAATGAGCAGTTCTTC,CASSLDGGGWNEQFF
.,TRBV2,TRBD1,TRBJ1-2,TGTGCCAGCAGTCGGCAGACAGGGGGTCGAGGCTACACCTTC,CASSRQTGGRGYTF
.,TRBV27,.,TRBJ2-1,TGTGCCAGCAGTTCCCAGCGGAGGGGCTCCTACAATGAGCAGTTCTTC,CASSSQRRGSYNEQFF
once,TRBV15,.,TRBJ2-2,TGTGCCACCGGGGGGTGGCGGGGCGGCACCGGGGAGCTGTTTTTT,CATGGWRGGTGELFF
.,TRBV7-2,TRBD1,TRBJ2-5,TGTGCCAGCAGCACAGAGGGGACAGTTAGAGGAGAGACCCAGTACTTC,CASSTEGTVRGETQYF
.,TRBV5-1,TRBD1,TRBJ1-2,TGCGCCAGCAGCTTCCAGGGGGCAGGCTATGGCTACACCTTC,CASSFQGAGYGYTF
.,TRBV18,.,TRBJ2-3,TGTGCCAGCTCACCGGTAGAAGACACCACAGATACGCAGTATTTT,CASSPVEDTTDTQYF
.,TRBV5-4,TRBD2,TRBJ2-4,TGTGCCAGCAGCTTGGGCGGGGGGGGAGCCAAAAACATTCAGTACTTC,CASSLGGGGAKNIQYF
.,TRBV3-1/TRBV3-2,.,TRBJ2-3,TGTGCCAGCAGTCCCTCAGCAGATACGCAGTATTTT,CASSPSADTQYF
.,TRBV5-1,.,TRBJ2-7,TGCGCCAGCAGCCAACTGCCCGGGGGACCTTACGAGCAGTACTTC,CASSQLPGGPYEQYF
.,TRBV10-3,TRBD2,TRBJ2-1,TGTGCCATCAGTGAGTCGGTACTAGCGGGGCGGAATGAGCAGTTCTTC,CAISESVLAGRNEQFF
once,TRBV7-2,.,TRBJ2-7,TGTGCCAGCAGCTCATCCACCCCAGCGATCTCCTACGAGCAGTACTTC,CASSSSTPAISYEQYF
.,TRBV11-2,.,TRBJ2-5,TGTGCCAGCAGCTTAGCCCGGGGGGCCCAAGAGACCCAGTACTTC,CASSLARGAQETQYF
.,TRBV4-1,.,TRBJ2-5,TGCGCCAGCAGCCAGGCGAGCGGCTCCCTTGGGAAGACCCAGTACTTC,CASSQASGSLGKTQYF
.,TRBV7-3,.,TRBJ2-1,TGTGCCAGCAGTCACTCGGCAGGGAGGTTCAGAGAGCAGTTCTTC,CASSHSAGRFREQFF
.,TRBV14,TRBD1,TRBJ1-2,TGTGCCAGCAGCCAAGATCCCGGACAGGGCTCCTATGGCTACACCTTC,CASSQDPGQGSYGYTF
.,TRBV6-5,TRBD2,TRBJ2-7,TGTGCCAGCCGGGGGGGATCCTACGAGCAGTACTTC,CASRGGSYEQYF
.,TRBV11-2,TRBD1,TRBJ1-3,TGTGCCAGCAGCTTCGCAGGGGGCTCCACCATATATTTT,CASSFAGGSTIYF
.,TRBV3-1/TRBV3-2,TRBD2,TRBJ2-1,TGTGCCAGCAGCCCTAGGACTAGCGGGGACAATGAGCAGTTCTTC,CASSPRTSGDNEQFF
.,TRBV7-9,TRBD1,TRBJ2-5,TGTGCCAGCAGCCCCGGGACAGGATCCATCCAAGAGACCCAGTACTTC,CASSPGTGSIQETQYF
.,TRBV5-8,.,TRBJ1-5,TGTGCCAGCAGCTTCGTCTACGGGGGCAATCAGCCCCAGCATTTT,CASSFVYGGNQPQHF
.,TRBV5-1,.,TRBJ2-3,TGCGCCAGCAGCGCCCAGGGACTCCCGGGAGATACGCAGTATTTT,CASSAQGLPGDTQYF
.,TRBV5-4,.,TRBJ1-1,TGTGCCAGCAGCGAGACAGCATTTGGCACTGAAGCTTTCTTT,CASSETAFGTEAFF
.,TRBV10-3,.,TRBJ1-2,TGTGCCATCAGTGAGTCCCTAGGCTCGCTTGGCTACACCTTC,CAISESLGSLGYTF
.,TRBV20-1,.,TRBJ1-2,TGCAGTGCTGGGGAGGGCTACACCTTC,CSAGEGYTF
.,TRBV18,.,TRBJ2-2,TGTGCCAGCTCACCAAGTCCCTCAGGGGCCCACAACACCGGGGAGCTGTTTTTT,CASSPSPSGAHNTGELFF
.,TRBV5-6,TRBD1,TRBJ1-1,TGTGCCAGCAGCTCTAACCTGGGACAGAGATCTTTCTTT,CASSSNLGQRSFF
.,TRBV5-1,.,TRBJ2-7,TGCGCCAGCAGCTTGGGTACAGGCGACGCCTACGAGCAGTACTTC,CASSLGTGDAYEQYF
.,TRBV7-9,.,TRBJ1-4,TGTGCCAGCAGCTATCGGTTGGGGCAGACTTCAACTAATGAAAAACTGTTTTTT,CASSYRLGQTSTNEKLFF
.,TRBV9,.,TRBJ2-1,TGTGCCAGCAGCCTCCGGGACTACAATGAGCAGTTCTTC,CASSLRDYNEQFF
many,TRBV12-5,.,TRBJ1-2,.,CASGFGNGVDGYTF
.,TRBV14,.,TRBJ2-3,TGTGCCAGCAGCGACGCGGGGGCCGGGGATACGCAGTATTTT,CASSDAGAGDTQYF
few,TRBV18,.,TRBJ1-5,TGTGCCAGCTCAGATACAAGAAATCAGCCCCAGCATTTT,CASSDTRNQPQHF
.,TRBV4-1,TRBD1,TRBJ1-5,TGCGCCAGCAGCATCGGAACGGGACAGAGCAATCAGCCCCAGCATTTT,CASSIGTGQSNQPQHF
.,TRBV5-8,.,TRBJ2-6,TGTGCCAGCAGTTCCGGTTCTGGGGCCAACGTCCTGACTTTC,CASSSGSGANVLTF
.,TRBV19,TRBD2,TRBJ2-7,TGTGCCAGTAGTATGGGGGGGGGACCCTACGAGCAGTACTTC,CASSMGGGPYEQYF
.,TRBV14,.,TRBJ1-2,TGTGCCAGCAGCCAGCTTGGGCAGGCGATCTATGGCTACACCTTC,CASSQLGQAIYGYTF
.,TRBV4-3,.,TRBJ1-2,TGCGCCAGCAGCCAAGATCGGGCAGGGGCTAACTATGGCTACACCTTC,CASSQDRAGANYGYTF
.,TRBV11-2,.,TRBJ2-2,TGTGCCAGCAGCTTAGCTCGACAGAACACCGGGGAGCTGTTTTTT,CASSLARQNTGELFF
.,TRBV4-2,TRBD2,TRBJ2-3,TGTGCCAGCAGCCAAGTCGGTCGACTAGCGGGGGGGCGGAGCACAGATACGCAGTATTTT,CASSQVGRLAGGRSTDTQYF
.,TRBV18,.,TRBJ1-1,TGTGCCAGCTCACCCTCAAACACGAACACTGAAGCTTTCTTT,CASSPSNTNTEAFF